These 28 T cell receptor beta chains came from one sample sequenced in a study of blood T cell repertoires in COVID-19. Some clones are missing from TCRdb's copy, which holds only in-frame ones; the method was immunoSEQ multiplex PCR. The sample yields around 290,000 clones, 89% seen once. Input material: PBMCs or T cells enriched from blood (not recorded which). The receptors come from a woman aged 40-49 years who had recovered from COVID-19.

Comment on this clone: Other DNA variants within this sample encode the same CDR3. The rearrangement links TRBV5-1 to TRBJ1-2, with TRBD1 matching over 7 bases. V shed 0 bases, J shed 8 bases, and the junction held 7 bases outside the gene matches. This CDR3 is 14 amino acids long. Germline-derived CDR1 and CDR2 are SGHRS and YFSETQ. The DNA of the CDR3 is TGCGCCAGCAGCTTGGCCGGAACAGGGGAGGGCTACACCTTC. This codes for CASSLAGTGEGYTF.

This sequence joins TRBV28 and TRBJ2-2; 9 bases are shared with TRBD1. Trimming took 2 bases from V and 1 from J; bases not matched to a gene: 5. Germline CDR1 MDHEN, CDR2 SYDVKM. The CDR3 covers 17 residues. The CDR3 region has the DNA TGTGCCAGCAGTTTAGGGGACAGGGTTGGGAACACCGGGGAGCTGTTTTTT. It is translated as CASSLGDRVGNTGELFF.

This clone showed up just a few times. This sequence joins TRBV12-5 and TRBJ1-3; 7 nucleotides align to TRBD1. V lost 6 bases to trimming and J lost 0 bases; unmatched junction nucleotides: 8. CDR1 LGHNT and CDR2 FRNRAP come from the germline V gene. CDR3 size: 16 residues. The CDR3 protein is CASGRNRGLSGNTIYF. The CDR3 DNA reads as TGTGCTAGTGGGCGGAACAGGGGACTCTCTGGAAACACCATATATTTT. The full variable domain, rest sourced from reference TRBV12-5 and TRBJ1-3, is DARVTQTPRHKVTEMGQEVTMRCQPILGHNTVFWYRQTMMQGLELLAYFRNRAPLDDSGMPKDRFSAEMPDATLATLKIQPSEPRDSAVYFCASGRNRGLSGNTIYFGEGSWLTVV.

The chain couples TRBV7-9 to TRBJ1-3, with unresolved D. Germline CDR1 SEHNR, CDR2 FQNEAQ (reference sequence). This CDR3 is built from 17 residues. Trimming removed 5 bases at V and 0 bases at J, with 17 bases between. The CDR3 reads CASSLPYWSGSGNTIYF. In DNA form, the CDR3 reads TGTGCCAGCAGCCTTCCATACTGGTCCGGCTCTGGAAACACCATATATTTT.

The genes are TRBV27 and TRBJ2-3; D not certain. V gave up 2 bases and J gave up 0 bases, with 9 bases separating them. The germline gives CDR1 MNHEY, CDR2 SMNVEV (reference sequence). This CDR3 contains 15 residues. The CDR3 DNA reads TGTGCCAGCAGTTTAGAGATTTCTAGCACAGATACGCAGTATTTT. Its protein is CASSLEISSTDTQYF.

The rearrangement joins TRBV18 to TRBJ1-5; the D is unclear. The V gene lost 3 bases and the J gene lost 1 base, with 7 bases spanning the gap. This CDR3 has 14 amino acids. Germline V lookup: CDR1 KGHSH, CDR2 LQKENI. The CDR3 DNA reads TGTGCCAGCTCACCTCAGGAAAGCAATCAGCCCCAGCATTTT. It yields the protein CASSPQESNQPQHF.

J is TRBJ2-5 and V is TRBV5-6, with D uncertain. Germline CDR1 and CDR2: SGHDT and YYEEEE. CDR3 length: 13 residues. V was trimmed by 4 bases and J by 0 bases, leaving 7 bases between them. The CDR3: CASSPTNQETQYF. CDR3 in DNA: TGTGCCAGCAGCCCAACAAACCAAGAGACCCAGTACTTC.

The chain has TRBV13 and TRBJ2-5; D not resolved. The ends were cut back, 1 base at V and 0 bases at J, with 12 bases in the middle. From germline, CDR1 is PRHDT and CDR2 FYEKMQ (reference sequence). The CDR3 is 16 amino acids. The CDR3 bases are TGTGCCAGCAGCTTAGTTAGCTCGGGTAACCAAGAGACCCAGTACTTC. Protein: CASSLVSSGNQETQYF.

J is TRBJ1-3 and V is TRBV5-4; the match to TRBD1 covers 8 bases. Germline-derived CDR1 and CDR2 are SGHNT and YYREEE (reference sequence). V dropped 5 bases and J dropped 0; count of bases not matched to a gene: 4. The CDR3 extends over 15 amino acids. The CDR3: CASRGTGLSGNTIYF. CDR3 nucleotides: TGTGCCAGCAGAGGGACAGGCCTCTCTGGAAACACCATATATTTT.

The chain couples TRBV5-4 to TRBJ2-2; D might be TRBD2 (6 bases). CDR3 length equals 16 residues. V dropped 4 bases and J dropped 1 base, with 14 bases sitting between them. The germline V gene has CDR1 SGHNT and CDR2 YYREEE (reference sequence). CDR3 sequence (DNA): TGTGCCAGCAGCATCCGGGACTTGGGGAACACCGGGGAGCTGTTTTTT. It encodes CASSIRDLGNTGELFF.

The chain recombines TRBV5-1 with TRBJ2-3; the D is unclear. The CDR3 is 16 amino acids. Between the trimmed V and J ends, which lost 3 bases and 6 bases, there was a span of 20 bases. Germline CDR1 and CDR2: SGHRS and YFSETQ. CDR3 DNA sequence: TGCGCCAGCAGCTCTATTAGTGGTCGTCAAACGGATACGCAGTATTTT. This encodes CASSSISGRQTDTQYF. The full variable domain, rest sourced from reference TRBV5-1 and TRBJ2-3, is KAGVTQTPRYLIKTRGQQVTLSCSPISGHRSVSWYQQTPGQGLQFLFEYFSETQRNKGNFPGRFSGRQFSNSRSEMNVSTLELGDSALYLCASSSISGRQTDTQYFGPGTRLTVL.

This rearrangement joins TRBV9 to TRBJ1-6, with D maybe TRBD1 (5 bases). Germline V gene sequence: CDR1 SGDLS, CDR2 YYNGEE. CDR3 length equals 15 residues. V lost 3 bases to trimming and J lost 5 bases, with 12 bases between them. The CDR3 protein is CASSAGGVDNSPLHF. The DNA of the CDR3 is TGTGCCAGCAGCGCCGGAGGGGTAGATAATTCACCCCTCCACTTT.

The chain has TRBV7-9 and TRBJ1-2, with a weak D call TRBD1 (5 bases). V dropped 5 bases and J dropped 6 bases, with 19 bases sitting between them. The CDR3 has 15 amino acids. Germline V gene sequence: CDR1 SEHNR, CDR2 FQNEAQ (reference sequence). For the CDR3, the DNA is TGTGCCAGCAGCGCGGCGGGGCTAGGGAGACATGGCTACACCTTC. It encodes CASSAAGLGRHGYTF.

The CDR3 protein is CASSDGGYDDGYTF. CDR3 sequence (DNA): TGTGCCAGCAGTGATGGGGGCTACGATGATGGCTACACCTTC. The J gene is TRBJ1-2, the V gene TRBV25-1; D perhaps matches TRBD1 (6 bases). The length of the CDR3 is 14 residues. V was clipped by 3 bases and J by 6 bases, with 14 bases between them. Germline values: CDR1 MGHDK, CDR2 SYGVNS.

J is TRBJ2-7 and V is TRBV5-1; TRBD1 matches at 7 bases. This CDR3 region has 14 residues. Trimming took 7 bases from V and 4 from J; bases not matched to a gene: 11. Looked up from germline, CDR1 is SGHRS and CDR2 is YFSETQ. Written as DNA, the CDR3 is TGCGCCAGCGGATCCGGGACAGCAGATTACGAGCAGTACTTC. This gives the protein CASGSGTADYEQYF.

The chain links TRBV7-6 to TRBJ1-4, with D tentatively TRBD1 (5 bases). There are 15 residues in the CDR3. Germline loops: CDR1 SGHVS, CDR2 FNYEAQ. V shed 5 bases and J shed 3 bases, with 13 bases lying between them. In DNA form, the CDR3 reads TGTGCCAGCAGCCCAGGGATCCGAGCTAATGAAAAACTGTTTTTT. As protein: CASSPGIRANEKLFF.

The chain carries TRBV6-2 or TRBV6-3 and TRBJ2-7; 8 bases are a match to TRBD1. Germline CDR1 is MNHEY and CDR2 is SVGEGT. Trimming at V came to 6 bases and at J to 2 bases, leaving 12 bases not matched to a gene. CDR3 length: 16 amino acids. The DNA for the CDR3 is TGTGCCAGCAGCCTCAACCGGGACAGGTTAACCTACGAGCAGTACTTC. Encoded protein: CASSLNRDRLTYEQYF.

The gene calls are TRBV7-9 and TRBJ2-7, with 9 positions matching TRBD1. CDR3 size: 18 residues. The germline V gene has CDR1 SEHNR and CDR2 FQNEAQ (reference sequence). V lost 5 bases, J lost 1 base, and 15 bases stayed unmatched. The CDR3, as DNA: TGTGCCAGCAGCCCTTCCCCCGGGACAGGGCCCCTTTCCTACGAGCAGTACTTC. Residues: CASSPSPGTGPLSYEQYF.

This clone occurred once. The V and J genes are TRBV14 and TRBJ2-1; possible D gene TRBD2, 5 bases. The CDR3 runs 13 residues. V was trimmed by 3 bases and J by 3 bases, leaving 6 bases between them. Germline CDR1 is SGHDN and CDR2 is FVKESK. CDR3 sequence reads: CASSQGVYNEQFF. The CDR3 nucleotides read TGTGCCAGCAGCCAGGGAGTCTACAATGAGCAGTTCTTC.

J is TRBJ2-5 and V is TRBV7-6; D possibly corresponds to TRBD1 (6 bases). Trimming pared 5 bases from V and 1 base from J, leaving 17 bases between. Germline lookup yields CDR1 SGHVS and CDR2 FNYEAQ. This CDR3 has 16 residues. The CDR3 DNA follows: TGTGCCAGCAGCCCCCTCGCAGCACAGGGCCAAGAGACCCAGTACTTC. Translating it yields CASSPLAAQGQETQYF.

The chain carries TRBV19 and TRBJ2-7; the D gene is possibly TRBD2 (5 bases). The CDR3 runs to 13 residues. The V and J ends lost 5 bases and 2 bases respectively, with 10 bases between them. CDR1 and CDR2 (germline): LNHDA, SQIVND (reference sequence). The CDR3 sequence is CASSSWGAYEQYF. The CDR3 nucleotides read TGTGCCAGTAGTTCATGGGGAGCCTACGAGCAGTACTTC. The full variable domain, rest sourced from reference TRBV19 and TRBJ2-7, is DGGITQSPKYLFRKEGQNVTLSCEQNLNHDAMYWYRQDPGQGLRLIYYSQIVNDFQKGDIAEGYSVSREKKESFPLTVTSAQKNPTAFYLCASSSWGAYEQYFGPGTRLTVT.

V is TRBV5-1 and J is TRBJ1-4; TRBD1 agrees at 7 bases. Unmatched junction bases numbered 11, after V lost 4 bases and J lost 8 bases. The length of the CDR3 is 15 residues. Looked up from germline, CDR1 is SGHRS and CDR2 is YFSETQ. The CDR3, as DNA: TGCGCCAGCAGCCAACTGACAGGGTTGGGCGAAAAACTGTTTTTT. Its protein product is CASSQLTGLGEKLFF.

The rearrangement joins TRBV5-1 to TRBJ1-1; D remains ambiguous. The CDR3 extends over 14 amino acids. V gave up 1 base and J gave up 2 bases, with 9 bases separating them. In germline, CDR1 is SGHRS, CDR2 YFSETQ. DNA for the CDR3: TGCGCCAGCAGCTTGCTGTCAGGCAACACTGAAGCTTTCTTT. Protein sequence: CASSLLSGNTEAFF. Supplemented by reference TRBV5-1 and TRBJ1-1, the full variable domain reads KAGVTQTPRYLIKTRGQQVTLSCSPISGHRSVSWYQQTPGQGLQFLFEYFSETQRNKGNFPGRFSGRQFSNSRSEMNVSTLELGDSALYLCASSLLSGNTEAFFGQGTRLTVV.

The chain couples TRBV5-5 to TRBJ2-5; 10 nucleotides align to TRBD1. J lost 5 bases, V lost 4 bases, and 2 bases had no gene match. The germline CDR1 and CDR2 sequences are SGHKS and YYEKEE (reference sequence). The CDR3 spans 13 residues. Here the CDR3 reads CASSVGQGETQYF. DNA for the CDR3: TGTGCCAGCAGCGTGGGACAGGGGGAGACCCAGTACTTC. Full variable domain (rest looked up from reference TRBV5-5 and TRBJ2-5): DAGVTQSPTHLIKTRGQQVTLRCSPISGHKSVSWYQQVLGQGPQFIFQYYEKEERGRGNFPDRFSARQFPNYSSELNVNALLLGDSALYLCASSVGQGETQYFGPGTRLLVL.

The gene calls are TRBV7-8 and TRBJ1-1, with 9 bases fitting TRBD1. J was trimmed by 5 bases and V by 3 bases; bases with no gene match: 4. The CDR3 loop spans 14 amino acids. In germline, CDR1 is SGHVS, CDR2 FQNEAQ. This CDR3 reads CASSFRTGVTEAFF. CDR3 DNA: TGTGCCAGCAGCTTTAGGACAGGGGTGACTGAAGCTTTCTTT.

This chain connects TRBV11-2 to TRBJ2-7; unclear D gene. V lost 2 bases to trimming and J lost 0 bases, with 11 bases between them. The germline gives CDR1 SGHAT, CDR2 FQNNGV. The CDR3 sequence is 15 residues long. CDR3 loop: CASSLSPRSSYEQYF. CDR3 DNA sequence: TGTGCCAGCAGCTTATCCCCGAGGAGCTCCTACGAGCAGTACTTC.

This sequence joins TRBV18 and TRBJ2-1; 7 nucleotides align to TRBD1. The CDR3 consists of 17 residues. V lost 2 bases and J lost 2; bases outside the gene matches: 9. Germline loops: CDR1 KGHSH, CDR2 LQKENI. Written as DNA, the CDR3 is TGTGCCAGCTCACCAACGAAAGGCACAGGGGCCTACAATGAGCAGTTCTTC. Translated: CASSPTKGTGAYNEQFF.

The chain has TRBV7-2 and TRBJ1-2; D unclear. The CDR3 sequence is 15 residues long. Trimming stripped 1 base from V and 4 bases from J, with 13 bases between. Germline assignment: CDR1 SGHTA and CDR2 FQGNSA. The CDR3 spells CASSLGLASSYGYTF. The CDR3 DNA reads as TGTGCCAGCAGCTTAGGATTAGCCAGCTCCTATGGCTACACCTTC.